This T cell receptor beta chain originates from a study of T cell changes during pregnancy in multiple sclerosis. Profiled with immunoSEQ multiplex PCR; TCRdb holds only in-frame clones, not every one. The sample shows 65,000 to 80,000 clones, roughly 93% of them seen only once. CDR1 is LNHDA and CDR2 is SQIVND in the germline V gene (reference sequence). V shed 1 base and J shed 3 bases, with 6 bases lying between them. The CDR3 is 13 amino acids. The chain is built from TRBV19 and TRBJ1-1; D ambiguous. This clonotype was sampled from a female donor with multiple sclerosis, enrolled in a pregnancy study. The specimen comprised peripheral blood, sampled in the second trimester of pregnancy. CDR3 loop: CASSIGGDTEAFF. The DNA of the CDR3 is TGTGCCAGTAGTATAGGGGGAGACACTGAAGCTTTCTTT.